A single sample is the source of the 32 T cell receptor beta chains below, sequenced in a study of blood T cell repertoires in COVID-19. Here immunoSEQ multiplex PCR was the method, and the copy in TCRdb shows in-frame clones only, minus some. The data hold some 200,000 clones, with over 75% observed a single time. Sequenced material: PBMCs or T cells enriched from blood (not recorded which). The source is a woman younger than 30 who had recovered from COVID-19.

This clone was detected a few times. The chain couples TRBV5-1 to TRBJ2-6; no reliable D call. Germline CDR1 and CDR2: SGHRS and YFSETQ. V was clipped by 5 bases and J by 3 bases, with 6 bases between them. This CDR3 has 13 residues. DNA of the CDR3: TGCGCCAGCAGGGCTAGTGGGGCCAACGTCCTGACTTTC. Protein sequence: CASRASGANVLTF.

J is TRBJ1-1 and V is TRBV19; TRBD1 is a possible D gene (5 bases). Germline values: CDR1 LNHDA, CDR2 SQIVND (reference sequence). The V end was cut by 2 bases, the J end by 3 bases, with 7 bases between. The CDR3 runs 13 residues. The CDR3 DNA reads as TGTGCCAGTAGTATATGGGGGGACACTGAAGCTTTCTTT. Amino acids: CASSIWGDTEAFF.

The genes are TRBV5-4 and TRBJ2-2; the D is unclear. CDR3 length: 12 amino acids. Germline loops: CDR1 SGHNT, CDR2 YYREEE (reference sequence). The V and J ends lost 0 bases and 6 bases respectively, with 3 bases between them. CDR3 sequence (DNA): TGTGCCAGCAGCTTGGTAGCCGGGGAGCTGTTTTTT. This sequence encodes CASSLVAGELFF.

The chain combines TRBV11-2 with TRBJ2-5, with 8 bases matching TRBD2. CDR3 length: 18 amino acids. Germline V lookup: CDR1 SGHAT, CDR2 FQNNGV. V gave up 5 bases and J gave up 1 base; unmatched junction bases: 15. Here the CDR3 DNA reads TGTGCCAGCAGCCACACAACCGGGACTAGGGGCTCCCAAGAGACCCAGTACTTC. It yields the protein CASSHTTGTRGSQETQYF.

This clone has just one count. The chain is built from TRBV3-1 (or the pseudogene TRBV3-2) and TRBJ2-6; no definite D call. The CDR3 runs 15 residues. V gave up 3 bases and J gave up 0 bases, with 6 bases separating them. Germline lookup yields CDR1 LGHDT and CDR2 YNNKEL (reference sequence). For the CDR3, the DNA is TGTGCCAGCAGCCATTCCGGCTCTGGGGCCAACGTCCTGACTTTC. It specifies CASSHSGSGANVLTF.

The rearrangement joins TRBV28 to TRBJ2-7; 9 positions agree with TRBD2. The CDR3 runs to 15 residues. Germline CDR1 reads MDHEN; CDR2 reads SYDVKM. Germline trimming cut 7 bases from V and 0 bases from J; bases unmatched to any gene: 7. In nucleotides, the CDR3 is TGTGCCAGCACCCTCCTAGCGGGAACCTCCTACGAGCAGTACTTC. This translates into CASTLLAGTSYEQYF.

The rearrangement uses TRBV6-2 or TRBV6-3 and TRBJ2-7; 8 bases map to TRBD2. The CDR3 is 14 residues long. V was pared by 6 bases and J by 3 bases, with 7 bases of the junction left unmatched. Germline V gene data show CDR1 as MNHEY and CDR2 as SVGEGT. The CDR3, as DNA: TGTGCCAGCAGCCCTTGGACTAGCAGCTACGAGCAGTACTTC. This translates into CASSPWTSSYEQYF.

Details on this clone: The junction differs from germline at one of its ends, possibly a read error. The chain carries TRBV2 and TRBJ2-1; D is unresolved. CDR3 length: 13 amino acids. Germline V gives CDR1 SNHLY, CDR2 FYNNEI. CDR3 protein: CASREVRSGEQFF. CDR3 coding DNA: TGTGCCAGCAGGGAAGTTAGATCGGGTGAGCAGTTCTTC.

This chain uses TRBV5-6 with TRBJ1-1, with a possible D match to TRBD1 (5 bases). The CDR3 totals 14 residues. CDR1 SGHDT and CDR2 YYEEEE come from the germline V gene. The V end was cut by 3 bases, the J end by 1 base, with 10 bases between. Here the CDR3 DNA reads TGTGCCAGCAGCTCGGACAAGAAGAACACTGAAGCTTTCTTT. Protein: CASSSDKKNTEAFF. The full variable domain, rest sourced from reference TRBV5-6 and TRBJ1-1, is DAGVTQSPTHLIKTRGQQVTLRCSPKSGHDTVSWYQQALGQGPQFIFQYYEEEERQRGNFPDRFSGHQFPNYSSELNVNALLLGDSALYLCASSSDKKNTEAFFGQGTRLTVV.

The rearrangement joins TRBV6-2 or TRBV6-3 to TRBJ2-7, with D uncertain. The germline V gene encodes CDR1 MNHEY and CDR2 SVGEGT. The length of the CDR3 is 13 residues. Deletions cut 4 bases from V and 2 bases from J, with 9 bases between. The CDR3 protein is CASSLKSTYEQYF. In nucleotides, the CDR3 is TGTGCCAGCAGTTTAAAGTCTACCTACGAGCAGTACTTC.

The CDR3 DNA is TGTGCCAGCAAGTGGCTAGCGGGAGCCTACGAGCAGTACTTC. Its translation is CASKWLAGAYEQYF. V gene TRBV2 combines with J gene TRBJ2-7; 10 bases align to TRBD2. CDR3 length equals 14 residues. The J segment lost 2 bases and the V segment lost 7 bases, leaving 5 bases of the junction unmatched. CDR1 is SNHLY and CDR2 is FYNNEI in the germline V gene.

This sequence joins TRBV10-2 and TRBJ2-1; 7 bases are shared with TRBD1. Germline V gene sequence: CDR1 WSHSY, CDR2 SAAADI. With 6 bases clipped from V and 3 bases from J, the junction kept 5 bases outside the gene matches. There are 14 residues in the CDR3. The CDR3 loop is CASRPGQYYNEQFF. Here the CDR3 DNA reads TGCGCCAGCAGACCGGGACAGTACTACAATGAGCAGTTCTTC.

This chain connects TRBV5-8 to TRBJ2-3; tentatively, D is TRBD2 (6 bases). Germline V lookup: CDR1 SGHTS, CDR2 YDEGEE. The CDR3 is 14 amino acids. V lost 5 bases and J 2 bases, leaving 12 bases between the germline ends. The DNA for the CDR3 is TGTGCCAGCAGGCGGGAAGAGGTCACAGATACGCAGTATTTT. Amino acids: CASRREEVTDTQYF.

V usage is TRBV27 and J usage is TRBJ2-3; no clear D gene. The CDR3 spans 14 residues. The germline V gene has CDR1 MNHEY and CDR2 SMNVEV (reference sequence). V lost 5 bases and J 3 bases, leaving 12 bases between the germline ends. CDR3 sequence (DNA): TGTGCCAGCAGTCCTCTTCAGTGGACAGATACGCAGTATTTT. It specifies CASSPLQWTDTQYF.

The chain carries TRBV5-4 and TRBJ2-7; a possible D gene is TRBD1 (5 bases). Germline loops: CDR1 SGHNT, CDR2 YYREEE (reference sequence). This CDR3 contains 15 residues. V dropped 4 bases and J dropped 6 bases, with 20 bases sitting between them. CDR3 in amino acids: CASSGAGLRSSEQYF. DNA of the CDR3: TGTGCCAGCAGCGGGGCAGGGCTCAGGAGCTCCGAGCAGTACTTC.

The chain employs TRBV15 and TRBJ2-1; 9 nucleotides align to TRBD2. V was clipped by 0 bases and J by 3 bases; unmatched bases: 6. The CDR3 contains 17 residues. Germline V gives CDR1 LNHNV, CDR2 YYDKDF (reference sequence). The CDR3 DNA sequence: TGTGCCACCAGCAGAGATTTCCTAGCGGGGATCTACAATGAGCAGTTCTTC. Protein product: CATSRDFLAGIYNEQFF.

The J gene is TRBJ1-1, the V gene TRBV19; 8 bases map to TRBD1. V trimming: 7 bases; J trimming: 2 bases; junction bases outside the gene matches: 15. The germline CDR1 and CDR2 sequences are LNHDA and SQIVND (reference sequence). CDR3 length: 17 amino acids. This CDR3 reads CASTGAGGLGGNTEAFF. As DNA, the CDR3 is TGTGCCAGTACTGGGGCAGGGGGCCTGGGCGGCAACACTGAAGCTTTCTTT. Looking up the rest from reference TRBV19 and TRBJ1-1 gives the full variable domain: DGGITQSPKYLFRKEGQNVTLSCEQNLNHDAMYWYRQDPGQGLRLIYYSQIVNDFQKGDIAEGYSVSREKKESFPLTVTSAQKNPTAFYLCASTGAGGLGGNTEAFFGQGTRLTVV.

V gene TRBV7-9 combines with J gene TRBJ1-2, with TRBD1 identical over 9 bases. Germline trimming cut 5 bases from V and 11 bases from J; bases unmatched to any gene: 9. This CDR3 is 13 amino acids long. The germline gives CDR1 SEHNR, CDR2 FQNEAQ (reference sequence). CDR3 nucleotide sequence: TGTGCCAGCAGCCGCGACAGGGGGTTTCGTTACACCTTC. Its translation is CASSRDRGFRYTF. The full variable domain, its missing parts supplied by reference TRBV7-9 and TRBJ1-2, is DTGVSQNPRHKITKRGQNVTFRCDPISEHNRLYWYRQTLGQGPEFLTYFQNEAQLEKSRLLSDRFSAERPKGSFSTLEIQRTEQGDSAMYLCASSRDRGFRYTFGSGTRLTVV.

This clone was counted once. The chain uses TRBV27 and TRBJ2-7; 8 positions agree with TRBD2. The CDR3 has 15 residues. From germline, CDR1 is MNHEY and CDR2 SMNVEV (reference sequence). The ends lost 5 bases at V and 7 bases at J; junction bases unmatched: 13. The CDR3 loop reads CASSRGTRATGEQYF. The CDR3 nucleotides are TGTGCCAGCAGTAGGGGGACTAGGGCTACTGGGGAGCAGTACTTC.

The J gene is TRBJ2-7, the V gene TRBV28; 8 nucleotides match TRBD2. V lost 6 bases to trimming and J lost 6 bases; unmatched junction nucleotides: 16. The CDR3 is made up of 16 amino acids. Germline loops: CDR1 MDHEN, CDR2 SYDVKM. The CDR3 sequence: CASRSLAARPEGEQYF. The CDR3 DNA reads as TGTGCCAGCAGATCACTAGCGGCCCGACCCGAGGGCGAGCAGTACTTC.

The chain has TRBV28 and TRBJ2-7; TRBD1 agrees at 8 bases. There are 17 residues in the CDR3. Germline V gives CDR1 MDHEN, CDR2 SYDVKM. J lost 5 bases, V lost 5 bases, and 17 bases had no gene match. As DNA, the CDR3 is TGTGCCAGCAGTCTCCTCCCGGGACAGGCGGGCAGGAACGAGCAGTACTTC. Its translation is CASSLLPGQAGRNEQYF. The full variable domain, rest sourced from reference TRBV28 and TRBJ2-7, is DVKVTQSSRYLVKRTGEKVFLECVQDMDHENMFWYRQDPGLGLRLIYFSYDVKMKEKGDIPEGYSVSREKKERFSLILESASTNQTSMYLCASSLLPGQAGRNEQYFGPGTRLTVT.

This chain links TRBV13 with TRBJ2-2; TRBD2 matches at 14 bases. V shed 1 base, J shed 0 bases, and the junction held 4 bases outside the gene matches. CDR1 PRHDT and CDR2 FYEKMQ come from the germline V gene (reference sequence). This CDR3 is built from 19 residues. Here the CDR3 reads CASSLAGLAGDTNTGELFF. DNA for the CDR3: TGTGCCAGCAGCTTAGCGGGACTAGCGGGAGATACGAACACCGGGGAGCTGTTTTTT.

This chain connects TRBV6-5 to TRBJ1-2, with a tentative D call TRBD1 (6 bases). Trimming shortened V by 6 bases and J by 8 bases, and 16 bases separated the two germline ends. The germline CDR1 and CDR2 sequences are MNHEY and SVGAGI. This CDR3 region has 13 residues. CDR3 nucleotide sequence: TGTGCCAGCAGACGACCGGACAGTCTGGGCTACACCTTC. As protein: CASRRPDSLGYTF.

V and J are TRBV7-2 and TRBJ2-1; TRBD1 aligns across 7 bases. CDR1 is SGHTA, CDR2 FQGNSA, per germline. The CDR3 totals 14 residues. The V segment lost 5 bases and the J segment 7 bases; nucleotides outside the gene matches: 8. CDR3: CASSQALTGNEQFF. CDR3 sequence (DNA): TGTGCCAGCAGCCAAGCCCTGACAGGGAATGAGCAGTTCTTC. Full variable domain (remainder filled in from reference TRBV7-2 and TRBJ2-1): GAGVSQSPSNKVTEKGKDVELRCDPISGHTALYWYRQSLGQGLEFLIYFQGNSAPDKSGLPSDRFSAERTGGSVSTLTIQRTQQEDSAVYLCASSQALTGNEQFFGPGTRLTVL.

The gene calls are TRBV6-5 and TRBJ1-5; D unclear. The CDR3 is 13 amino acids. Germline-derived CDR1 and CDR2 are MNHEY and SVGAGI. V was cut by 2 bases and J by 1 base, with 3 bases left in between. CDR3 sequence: CASSYRSNQPQHF. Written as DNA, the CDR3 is TGTGCCAGCAGTTACCGGAGCAATCAGCCCCAGCATTTT.

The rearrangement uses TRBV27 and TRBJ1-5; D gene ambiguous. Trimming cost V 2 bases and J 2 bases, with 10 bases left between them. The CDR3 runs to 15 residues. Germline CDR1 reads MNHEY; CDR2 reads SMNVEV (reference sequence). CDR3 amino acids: CASSLRVNGNQPQHF. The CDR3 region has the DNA TGTGCCAGCAGTTTACGGGTCAACGGCAATCAGCCCCAGCATTTT.

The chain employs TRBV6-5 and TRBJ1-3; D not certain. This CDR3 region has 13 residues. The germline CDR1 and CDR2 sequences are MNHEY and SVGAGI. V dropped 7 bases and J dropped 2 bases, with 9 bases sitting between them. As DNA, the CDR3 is TGTGCCAGCACGAGGCCAGCTGGAAACACCATATATTTT. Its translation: CASTRPAGNTIYF.

CDR3 region: CASSPGTGWSTTHTGELFF. CDR3 bases: TGTGCCAGCAGCCCCGGGACAGGGTGGTCCACAACCCACACCGGGGAGCTGTTTTTT. The chain recombines TRBV28 with TRBJ2-2; 9 nucleotides align to TRBD1. This CDR3 region has 19 residues. The germline CDR1 and CDR2 sequences are MDHEN and SYDVKM. Losses at the gene ends were 6 bases for V and 3 bases for J; bases not matched to a gene: 17.

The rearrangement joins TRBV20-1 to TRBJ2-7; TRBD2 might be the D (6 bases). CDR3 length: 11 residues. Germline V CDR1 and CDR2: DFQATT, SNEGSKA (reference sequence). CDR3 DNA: TGCAGCTGGGGACTGACCTACGAGCAGTACTTC. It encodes CSWGLTYEQYF.

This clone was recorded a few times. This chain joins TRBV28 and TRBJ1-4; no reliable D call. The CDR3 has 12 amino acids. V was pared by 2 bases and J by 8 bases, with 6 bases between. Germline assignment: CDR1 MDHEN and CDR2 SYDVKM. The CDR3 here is CASSLPSEKLFF. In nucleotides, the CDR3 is TGTGCCAGCAGTTTACCGAGCGAAAAACTGTTTTTT.

The CDR3 here is CATSRDRGLAGSYNEQFF. CDR3 nucleotides: TGTGCCACCAGCAGAGATCGCGGACTAGCGGGCTCCTACAATGAGCAGTTCTTC. This rearrangement joins TRBV15 to TRBJ2-1, with 11 bases identical to TRBD2. The ends lost 0 bases at V and 0 bases at J; junction bases unmatched: 4. The length of the CDR3 is 18 residues. Germline V gives CDR1 LNHNV, CDR2 YYDKDF (reference sequence). Full variable domain (remainder filled in from reference TRBV15 and TRBJ2-1): DAMVIQNPRYQVTQFGKPVTLSCSQTLNHNVMYWYQQKSSQAPKLLFHYYDKDFNNEADTPDNFQSRRPNTSFCFLDIRSPGLGDTAMYLCATSRDRGLAGSYNEQFFGPGTRLTVL.

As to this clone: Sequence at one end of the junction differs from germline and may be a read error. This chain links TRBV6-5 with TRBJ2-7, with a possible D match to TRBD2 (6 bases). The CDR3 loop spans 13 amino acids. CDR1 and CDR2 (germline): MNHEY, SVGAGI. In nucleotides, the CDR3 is TGTGCCAGCAGTCCACCCGGGGGACTTTCACCGGTATTC. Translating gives CASSPPGGLSPVF.